This is a list of T cell receptor beta chains from one sample in a study of T cell responses to AZD1222 COVID-19 vaccine. Sequencing used immunoSEQ multiplex PCR; TCRdb keeps in-frame clones, though not all of them. The sample has some 79,000 clones, about 78% seen once. Sample: peripheral blood, taken 28 days after the second AZD1222 dose. These receptors all stem from an adult who received the AZD1222 COVID-19 vaccine. The conserved cysteine and the conserved F or W are not part of the CDR3 here. Where a row states a size, it is once, few, many or the class of an expanded clone; other rows omit it.

j_call,clone_size,v_call,cdr3_length,cdr3_aa
TRBJ2-1,NA,TRBV24-1,10,ATADLLNEQF
TRBJ1-1,NA,TRBV6-6,11,ASSTGMNTEAF
TRBJ1-4,NA,TRBV5-4,13,ASSLGGVTNEKLF
TRBJ1-6,NA,TRBV28,13,ASDPSGGENSPLH
TRBJ2-2,few,TRBV2,12,ASSEQGNTGELF
TRBJ1-1,NA,TRBV19,14,ASSPWAGTGGPEAF
TRBJ2-3,NA,TRBV18,13,ASSPPTGGYDTQY
TRBJ1-6,few,TRBV12-3/TRBV12-4,10,ASSFGGSPLH
TRBJ2-7,NA,TRBV7-2,12,ASSLSGDSYEQY
TRBJ1-2,NA,TRBV20-1,12,SASGEIENYGYT
TRBJ2-1,few,TRBV5-4,16,ASSLAMASGRMDNEQF
TRBJ2-1,NA,TRBV7-9,14,ASSLELAEPYNEQF
TRBJ2-7,NA,TRBV7-8,13,ASSPSLDGDYEQY
TRBJ1-5,NA,TRBV6-2/TRBV6-3,18,ASSYQKGQGGPIGNQPQH
TRBJ2-2,NA,TRBV13,13,ASSYNRGQAGELF
TRBJ1-3,NA,TRBV9,11,ASSAEGGNTIY
TRBJ1-5,NA,TRBV28,10,ASSRDLTPQH
TRBJ1-1,NA,TRBV5-6,12,ASSPLSSDTEAF